The clone carrying this TCR beta chain was observed many times. Its antigen is as yet unknown. TCRdb analysed the 5' RACE reads with MiXCR anew, one entry per CDR3 protein. This table has about 210,000 distinct CDR3 sequences, more than 3% appearing once. The data derive from a study of T cells after yellow fever vaccination. Study-level background: Low-cell-number fractions underwent preparation using SMART-Seq v4 Ultra Low Input.

Findings and limits, study-wide: Only a minor proportion of clonotypes was detected across both CD4 and CD8 compartments.

Sequenced material: CD4+ T cells sorted from PBMCs, taken 10 days after the yellow fever booster vaccination. This sequence was found in a young man who received the YFV17D yellow fever vaccine.

CDR3 bases: TGTGCCAGCAGCCTAACAGGGCCGGATGATACGCAGTATTTT. It codes for CASSLTGPDDTQYF. The chain couples TRBV7-9 to TRBJ2-3; D might be TRBD1 (6 bases). Germline-derived CDR1 and CDR2 are SEHNR and FQNEAQ (reference sequence). Between the trimmed V and J ends, which lost 5 bases and 6 bases, there was a span of 15 bases. The CDR3 has 14 residues.